The 18 T cell receptor beta chains below were found in one sample sequenced in a study of regulatory T cells in long-lasting Graves disease. Researchers made TCR beta libraries by using iRepertoire HTBI primers and running Arm-PCR on CDR3 regions. TCRdb ran MiXCR on the multiplex PCR reads and lists one entry per CDR3 protein. There are over 350,000 distinct CDR3 sequences in the sample; 15% occur only once, and about 8.2% lies in the top ten. Time point in this sample: newly diagnosed GD, antithyroid drugs for less than 3 months. Following extraction of RNA from PBMCs, that RNA was used to make the TCR library. The same sample was also studied in work on T cells in Graves' hyperthyroidism and ophthalmopathy.

The material sequenced was peripheral blood mononuclear cells (PBMCs), taken at new diagnosis, from a patient treated with antithyroid drugs. These receptors all stem from a woman aged 35 to 49 with Graves disease.

The sample holds many counts of this clonotype. V usage is TRBV6-2 or TRBV6-3 and J usage is TRBJ2-1; TRBD2 matches 8 bases. The V segment lost 5 bases and the J segment 0 bases; nucleotides outside the gene matches: 9. From germline, CDR1 is MNHEY and CDR2 SVGEGT. CDR3 length: 17 amino acids. The DNA of the CDR3 is TGTGCCAGCAGTCTAGCGGGTTTGGAAAACTCCTACAATGAGCAGTTCTTC. Its translation: CASSLAGLENSYNEQFF.

The V and J genes are TRBV4-2 and TRBJ2-1; D ambiguous. V was shortened by 1 base and J by 0 bases, with 10 bases between the two germline ends. The CDR3 contains 16 residues. Germline assignment: CDR1 LGHNA and CDR2 YNFKEQ. The CDR3 DNA is TGTGCCAGCAGCCAAGGAATGGGTTTCTCCTACAATGAGCAGTTCTTC. This codes for CASSQGMGFSYNEQFF.

About this clonotype itself: One base away lies a much larger clone, so this may be a sequencing read error. V and J are TRBV2 and TRBJ2-6; TRBD2 might be the D (5 bases). CDR1 is SNHLY, CDR2 FYNNEI, per germline. The V gene lost 6 bases and the J gene lost 1 base, with 10 bases spanning the gap. The CDR3 has 15 amino acids. CDR3 loop: CASRYGVSGANVLTF. The CDR3 DNA reads TGTGCCAGCAGGTACGGGGTATCTGGGGCCAACGTCCTGACTTTC. Complete variable domain (other parts from reference TRBV2 and TRBJ2-6): EPEVTQTPSHQVTQMGQEVILRCVPISNHLYFYWYRQILGQKVEFLVSFYNNEISEKSEIFDDQFSVERPDGSNFTLKIRSTKLEDSAMYFCASRYGVSGANVLTFGAGSRLTVL.

This clonotype has at least ten counts. The rearrangement joins TRBV19 to TRBJ2-4; TRBD1 is a possible D gene (6 bases). V gave up 3 bases and J gave up 2 bases, with 11 bases separating them. Germline values: CDR1 LNHDA, CDR2 SQIVND (reference sequence). The length of the CDR3 is 15 residues. CDR3 region: CASSIFRGTKNIQYF. The CDR3 coding sequence is TGTGCCAGTAGTATCTTCAGGGGTACCAAAAACATTCAGTACTTC.

This clonotype was observed many times. The chain joins TRBV15 to TRBJ2-3, with a weak D call TRBD1 (6 bases). Between the trimmed V and J ends, which lost 4 bases and 4 bases, there was a span of 12 bases. The CDR3 extends over 14 amino acids. CDR1 and CDR2 (germline): LNHNV, YYDKDF (reference sequence). CDR3 DNA sequence: TGTGCCACCAGCATGGAAGGGGGACCAGATACGCAGTATTTT. Protein product: CATSMEGGPDTQYF.

This clonotype was counted many times. The chain is built from TRBV10-2 and TRBJ2-2; tentative D call: TRBD2 (6 bases). The CDR3 has 12 residues. Germline V gives CDR1 WSHSY, CDR2 SAAADI. The V end was cut by 6 bases, the J end by 6 bases, with 8 bases between. CDR3 nucleotides: TGCGCCAGCAGATCTAGCGCCGGGGAGCTGTTTTTT. This encodes CASRSSAGELFF.

This clonotype was found many times. This rearrangement joins TRBV27 to TRBJ2-7; no clear D gene. CDR3 size: 16 residues. V was cut by 0 bases and J by 6 bases, with 18 bases left in between. Germline-derived CDR1 and CDR2 are MNHEY and SMNVEV (reference sequence). The CDR3 DNA sequence: TGTGCCAGCAGTTTATCGACTGCCCCCTCTTCGGTCGAGCAGTACTTC. Its translation: CASSLSTAPSSVEQYF.

Many counts were recorded for this clonotype. The chain links TRBV28 to TRBJ2-5, with D possibly TRBD2 on 5 matching bases. The germline V gene encodes CDR1 MDHEN and CDR2 SYDVKM. This CDR3 spans 13 amino acids. The germline V and J ends were trimmed by 7 bases and 2 bases, with 11 bases remaining between them. CDR3 sequence reads: CASNLSGQETQYF. The CDR3 nucleotides read TGTGCCAGCAACCTTTCGGGGCAAGAGACCCAGTACTTC.

The chain employs TRBV4-1 and TRBJ1-1; 8 bases agree with TRBD1. Trimming took 4 bases from V and 0 from J; bases not matched to a gene: 10. The CDR3 has 17 amino acids. CDR1 and CDR2 (germline): MGHRA, YSYEKL. This CDR3 is CASSPLETGDLNTEAFF. The CDR3 DNA reads TGCGCCAGCAGCCCCCTCGAGACAGGGGATTTGAACACTGAAGCTTTCTTT.

This clonotype turned up a few times. This chain joins TRBV6-2 or TRBV6-3 and TRBJ2-3; 12 bases fit TRBD2. Germline CDR1 is MNHEY and CDR2 is SVGEGT. Unmatched junction bases numbered 4, after V lost 8 bases and J lost 1 base. The CDR3 covers 15 residues. This chain's CDR3 is CASQGLAGRTDTQYF. CDR3 in DNA: TGTGCCAGCCAAGGACTAGCGGGACGCACAGATACGCAGTATTTT.

This clonotype was counted ten times or more. This rearrangement joins TRBV11-2 to TRBJ1-1; weak D call: TRBD1 (6 bases). Trimming shortened V by 6 bases and J by 6 bases, and 17 bases separated the two germline ends. The CDR3 is 14 residues long. The V gene's germline CDR1 is SGHAT and CDR2 FQNNGV. The CDR3 spells CASSQEGVSAEAFF. The CDR3 DNA reads TGTGCCAGCAGTCAAGAGGGGGTTTCGGCTGAAGCTTTCTTT.

This clonotype was counted only a few times. This chain connects TRBV30 to TRBJ1-4; D uncertain. The CDR3 is 15 amino acids. Per germline, CDR1 GTSNPN and CDR2 SVGIG (reference sequence). Trimming removed 2 bases at V and 7 bases at J, with 17 bases between. The DNA of the CDR3 is TGTGCCTGGAGTAAATCGAGAGGAGGAAGTGAAAAACTGTTTTTT. It specifies CAWSKSRGGSEKLFF.

This clonotype occurred many times. This chain joins TRBV28 and TRBJ2-7, with 8 bases identical to TRBD1. J was trimmed by 7 bases and V by 1 base; bases with no gene match: 6. From germline, CDR1 is MDHEN and CDR2 SYDVKM. The CDR3 consists of 14 residues. In DNA form, the CDR3 reads TGTGCCAGCAGTTTATCCTTGGACAGGGATGAGCAGTACTTC. Protein sequence: CASSLSLDRDEQYF.

This clonotype was seen a few times. The rearrangement uses TRBV7-6 and TRBJ2-5; D possibly corresponds to TRBD1 (6 bases). V shed 5 bases and J shed 4 bases, with 14 bases lying between them. The germline CDR1 and CDR2 sequences are SGHVS and FNYEAQ. The CDR3 length is 14 residues. The CDR3 region is CASSQTGKGETQYF. For the CDR3, the DNA is TGTGCCAGCAGCCAAACAGGGAAGGGAGAGACCCAGTACTTC.

This clonotype showed up many times. DNA of the CDR3: TGTGCCAGCAGTTTTACCGGGACCGCATCCTACGAGCAGTACTTC. Its protein product is CASSFTGTASYEQYF. The J gene is TRBJ2-7, the V gene TRBV28, with D perhaps given as TRBD1 or TRBD2 (5 bases each). Germline values: CDR1 MDHEN, CDR2 SYDVKM. Trimming shortened V by 3 bases and J by 1 base, and 13 bases separated the two germline ends. The CDR3 length is 15 residues.

In this sample, this clonotype turned up many times. The chain employs TRBV2 and TRBJ1-6; D not resolved. CDR1 is SNHLY and CDR2 is FYNNEI in the germline V gene. Trimming took 3 bases from V and 4 from J, leaving 10 bases between them. The CDR3 spans 15 residues. This chain's CDR3 is CASSDTGHYNSPLHF. The DNA of the CDR3 is TGTGCCAGCAGTGATACCGGGCATTATAATTCACCCCTCCACTTT.

The chain couples TRBV4-3 to TRBJ1-5; possibly TRBD1 for D (6 bases). Germline V CDR1 and CDR2: LGHNA, YSLEER. With 0 bases removed from V and 5 bases from J, the gap between germline ends came to 11 bases. The CDR3 loop spans 15 amino acids. CDR3 sequence reads: CASSQDFRGHQPQHF. The CDR3 region has the DNA TGCGCCAGCAGCCAAGATTTCAGGGGCCATCAGCCCCAGCATTTT.

The chain is built from TRBV9 and TRBJ2-1; 7 nucleotides agree with TRBD2. This CDR3 has 16 residues. The trim removed 3 bases at V and 1 base at J, leaving 7 bases unmatched. Germline assignment: CDR1 SGDLS and CDR2 YYNGEE. Here the CDR3 DNA reads TGTGCCAGCAGCGCCTCACTAGCGCAATCCTACAATGAGCAGTTCTTC. Amino acid sequence: CASSASLAQSYNEQFF.